This is a list of T cell receptor beta chains from one sample in a study of molecular identifiers for immune sequencing clone quantification. TCRdb redid the calling of the PCR reads with MiXCR, one entry per CDR3 protein. The sample contains about half a million distinct CDR3 sequences, about 20% of which appear only once. Material for sequencing was naive CD8+ T cells from blood, with Jurkat cell RNA spiked in. The receptors stem from a human donor in good health. Some libraries in this study had Jurkat cell RNA spiked in. CDR3s leave out the opening cysteine and the closing phenylalanine or tryptophan. Size tells how often a clone was seen (once, few, many) or the class of an expanded clone, and some rows leave it out.

j_call: TRBJ2-1
clone_size: once
v_call: TRBV6-2/TRBV6-3
cdr3_aa: ASSPAPGLATNERF

j_call: TRBJ1-1
clone_size: NA
v_call: TRBV4-3
cdr3_aa: ASRIYGTGDTEAF

j_call: TRBJ1-1
clone_size: NA
v_call: TRBV5-5
cdr3_aa: ASSLAVGLGMDTEAF

j_call: TRBJ2-3
clone_size: many
v_call: TRBV27
cdr3_aa: ASRTQTGGNVTDTQY

j_call: TRBJ2-3
clone_size: NA
v_call: TRBV6-2/TRBV6-3
cdr3_aa: ASRRDTSGGATDTQY

j_call: TRBJ1-3
clone_size: once
v_call: TRBV7-9
cdr3_aa: ASGFSGDGNTIY

j_call: TRBJ2-2
clone_size: few
v_call: TRBV6-2/TRBV6-3
cdr3_aa: ASSYSGGSTGELF

j_call: TRBJ2-6
clone_size: NA
v_call: TRBV12-3/TRBV12-4
cdr3_aa: AISSGLFTSGANVLT

j_call: TRBJ2-3
clone_size: few
v_call: TRBV3-1
cdr3_aa: ASSPPTGQGAIDTQY

j_call: TRBJ2-2
clone_size: NA
v_call: TRBV10-3
cdr3_aa: AISDYTGNTGELF

j_call: TRBJ1-5
clone_size: many
v_call: TRBV28
cdr3_aa: ASSPLRQGSQPQH

j_call: TRBJ2-1
clone_size: once
v_call: TRBV12-3/TRBV12-4
cdr3_aa: ASSFGGMNEQS

j_call: TRBJ1-1
clone_size: NA
v_call: TRBV18
cdr3_aa: ASSPPVNTEAF

j_call: TRBJ1-1
clone_size: few
v_call: TRBV6-5
cdr3_aa: ASSQQGARTEAF